This TCR beta chain was recovered during a study of shared clonotypes between healthy human individuals (dated by TCRdb to the early 2020s). For context, the study as a whole: Three men and two women, aged 18 to 49 years, made up the cohort. For each donor, CD4 naive and CD4 memory were each given three plates, CD8 naive was given two plates, and CD8 memory was given one plate. The study deeply sequenced blood TCR repertoires of five healthy adults to estimate repertoire size and the extent of clonotype sharing between individuals. To increase sequencing depth and limit assay-specific biases, TCR repertoire library preparation and sequencing were carried out by different laboratories using diverse techniques. Leukapheresis yielded between about 0.9 and 8.9 billion PBMCs per donor. What the research found in general, with its limitations: Sharing across a few donors was observed for around 4.8% of naive CD4, over 3% of naive CD8, roughly 2.4% of memory CD4, and roughly 0.4% of memory CD8 clonotypes. Larger estimated clonotype richness was generally found for naive subsets than for memory subsets. Even with the large sequencing depth, rarefaction of the sorted-subset datasets indicated that sequencing was incomplete. Higher generation probabilities were observed for clonotypes shared by all four sorted-subset donors than for non-shared clonotypes. Based on pairwise subsampling, the degree of clonotype sharing among donors was expected to be affected by sequencing depth. Sampling was restricted to blood, and TCR repertoires in tissues likely differ from the TCR repertoires found in blood. The small number of donors limited the genetic and exposure-history diversity represented.

For the CD8 naive samples, CD45RO-negative cells were positively selected for CCR7, yielding a CD45RA+CCR7+ population from which TemRA cells were excluded. Healthy HIV-negative adults with no recently reported acute infections or vaccinations were included as donors. Every donor was a Caucasian adult residing in Nashville, Tennessee, USA. Blood was obtained by leukapheresis, after which PBMCs were separated by Ficoll-Histopaque density gradient centrifugation and cryopreserved in liquid nitrogen vapor phase. Analytical flow cytometry was used to check the purity and quantity of each magnetically sorted T cell population. Each sorted fraction had its genomic DNA isolated and then quantified by UV absorbance on a Nanodrop 2000c. Notes on this clone: There is no known antigen for this receptor. The input lacks base qualities; no much larger clone sits a single base away.

TCR CDR3 regions were amplified from genomic DNA by multiplex PCR using the deep immunoSEQ assay. Extracted genomic DNA from each cell subset was spread evenly across all wells of several immunoSEQ 96-well plates, with each plate serving as a replicate. For sorted subsets, around 200 ng genomic DNA, equal to 30,000 to 35,000 T cell genomes, was loaded into each replicate PCR. The purified libraries were quantified using a Qubit 3.0 fluorometer, sized with a Bioanalyzer 2100, and then quantified again using the KAPA Library Quantification kit. A separate single-read 150-cycle Illumina NextSeq 550 flow cell was used to sequence each immunoSEQ 96-well plate. In the authors' own workflow: Because only junctional sequences without quality scores were contained in the immunoSEQ output, filtering matching that applied to full-length reads could not be performed. To assign V/J genes and CDR3, sequences were annotated against IMGT germline references using PyIR, a Python wrapper for IgBLAST v1.9. Any read was removed if the V/J assignment was weak (E-value above 1e-6), the CDR3 was missing, or the read contained stop codons, out-of-frame junctions, or ambiguous translated residues. V3J clonotypes were defined as sequences sharing an identical inferred V gene, J gene, and CDR3 amino acid sequence. Percentage overlap between repertoires was calculated by dividing the number of shared unique clonotypes by the size of the smaller repertoire. Repertoire richness was assessed with RTK rarefaction, the Chao1 estimator, and Recon v2.1 estimates of unobserved clonotypes. OLGA was used to compute generation probabilities for all TCRbeta clonotypes that the gDNA method yielded from several donors. TCRdb's version of the immuneACCESS table is confined to in-frame rearrangements and falls short of the full clone set. An unresolved V gene accounts for under half of the shortfall where checked; the remainder is of unknown origin. The DNA was the basis for D and trimming; V, J and clone size are from that table. This sample lists some 2.1 million clones; 85% to 95% were detected once. The top ten hold roughly 1% of the sample.

V sheds 5 bases and J sheds 3 bases, leaving 13 bases between their ends. Reading the germline V gene (reference sequence) gives CDR1 GTSNPN and CDR2 SVGIG. The cysteine opens and the phenylalanine closes a CDR3 of 13 amino acids. The kept DNA is CDR3 alone, 39 bases in frame from the first base. The clonotype originates from a man younger than 35 in good health. The sample was naive CD8+ T cells sorted from blood. Read against the paper, the sample's cell subset or site label means: CD45RA+CCR7+. The chain is assembled from TRBV30 and TRBJ1-1; a tentative D call is TRBD1 (5 bases match). The CDR3 protein sequence reads: CAWGGEGHTEAFF. The sequence in DNA is TGTGCCTGGGGGGGAGAGGGGCACACTGAAGCTTTCTTT.